Listed below are T cell receptor beta chains from one sample, sequenced in a study of T cells in Graves' hyperthyroidism and ophthalmopathy. TCRdb re-called the multiplex PCR reads with MiXCR, one entry per CDR3 protein. The data contain 250,000 to 300,000 distinct CDR3 sequences, roughly a fifth of them singletons. The sequencing sample was made of blood. These receptors were obtained from a man over 45 with Graves' ophthalmopathy. CDR3s include the opening cysteine and the closing phenylalanine or tryptophan. D genes are given only for firm matches. Size tells how often a clone was seen (once, few, many) or the class of an expanded clone, and some rows leave it out.

v_call	j_call	clone_size	d_call	cdr3_aa	cdr3_nt
TRBV7-9	TRBJ2-4	few	.	CASSLVLGGRFAKNIQYF	TGTGCCAGCAGCTTAGTTCTTGGAGGTCGTTTCGCCAAAAACATTCAGTACTTC
TRBV11-2	TRBJ2-7	many	TRBD2	CASSFRLADYEQYF	TGTGCCAGCAGCTTTAGACTAGCGGATTACGAGCAGTACTTC
TRBV29-1	TRBJ2-7	few	.	CSVALVTYEQYF	TGCAGCGTTGCACTTGTCACCTACGAGCAGTACTTC
TRBV5-5	TRBJ2-3	few	TRBD2	CASSPVAGDSDTQYF	TGTGCCAGCAGCCCTGTGGCGGGAGATTCAGATACGCAGTATTTT
TRBV20-1	TRBJ2-1	few	.	CTLGGGPEQFF	TGCACCCTTGGAGGGGGGCCCGAGCAGTTCTTC
TRBV24-1	TRBJ2-7	.	TRBD1	CATSDGDREYEQYF	TGTGCCACCAGTGACGGGGACAGGGAGTACGAGCAGTACTTC
TRBV11-2	TRBJ1-4	few	.	CASSRREGEKLFF	TGTGCCAGCAGCCGCAGGGAGGGTGAAAAACTGTTTTTT
TRBV4-1	TRBJ1-2	.	.	CASSQVGFPGYTF	TGCGCCAGCAGCCAAGTTGGGTTCCCTGGCTACACCTTC
TRBV7-9	TRBJ2-1	.	TRBD2	CASSQPSGVYNEQFF	TGTGCCAGCAGCCAACCTAGCGGGGTCTACAATGAGCAGTTCTTC
TRBV28	TRBJ1-5	many	.	CASGPGHDDQPQHF	TGTGCCAGCGGACCGGGACATGATGATCAGCCCCAGCATTTT
TRBV24-1	TRBJ2-3	.	TRBD2	CATSGTSGMDTQYF	TGTGCCACCAGTGGGACTAGCGGGATGGATACGCAGTATTTT
TRBV7-3	TRBJ2-1	.	.	CASSLAGLNEQFF	TGTGCCAGCAGCTTAGCGGGACTCAATGAGCAGTTCTTC
TRBV5-1	TRBJ2-7	few	TRBD1	CASSLDLPGQGYEQYF	TGCGCCAGCAGCTTGGATTTGCCGGGACAGGGCTACGAGCAGTACTTC
TRBV5-5	TRBJ2-4	.	TRBD1	CASSWTGDLAKNIQYF	TGTGCCAGCAGCTGGACAGGCGATCTAGCCAAAAACATTCAGTACTTC
TRBV28	TRBJ2-1	many	.	CASSLRFGSYNEQFF	TGTGCCAGCAGTTTAAGGTTCGGCTCCTACAATGAGCAGTTCTTC
TRBV20-1	TRBJ1-5	.	.	CSARDYARIHQPQHF	TGCAGTGCTAGAGACTATGCGAGGATACATCAGCCCCAGCATTTT
TRBV28	TRBJ1-5	many	TRBD1	CASSLLEGQESQPQHF	TGTGCCAGCAGTTTATTGGAGGGACAGGAGAGTCAGCCCCAGCATTTT
TRBV18	TRBJ1-2	few	TRBD1	CASSPPDRGWGYGYTF	TGTGCCAGCTCACCACCCGACAGGGGATGGGGTTATGGCTACACCTTC
TRBV2	TRBJ2-5	many	TRBD2	CASRARQREVGARETQYF	TGTGCCAGCAGGGCCAGGCAGCGGGAGGTTGGGGCAAGAGAGACCCAGTACTTC
TRBV5-6	TRBJ1-5	.	.	CASSLTHSNQPQHF	TGTGCCAGCAGCTTGACACATAGCAATCAGCCCCAGCATTTT
TRBV6-5	TRBJ1-3	.	TRBD1	CASSYSGQGPGNTIYF	TGTGCCAGCAGTTACTCGGGACAGGGCCCTGGAAACACCATATATTTT
TRBV28	TRBJ2-1	few	.	CASRPRNNNEQFF	TGTGCCAGCAGACCGCGAAATAACAATGAGCAGTTCTTC
TRBV10-3	TRBJ2-5	.	.	CAISESYQETQYF	TGTGCCATCAGTGAGTCCTACCAAGAGACCCAGTACTTC
TRBV2	TRBJ2-2	many	TRBD1	CASHPQGVMGTGELFF	TGTGCCAGCCACCCACAGGGGGTCATGGGAACCGGGGAGCTGTTTTTT
TRBV24-1	TRBJ2-1	.	TRBD2	CATSDYATSGSMISYNEQFF	TGTGCCACCAGTGATTACGCTACTAGCGGGTCTATGATTTCCTACAATGAGCAGTTCTTC
TRBV5-6	TRBJ2-3	.	.	CASSPYARGGQDTQYF	TGTGCCAGCAGCCCATACGCTCGAGGCGGGCAAGATACGCAGTATTTT
TRBV6-1	TRBJ1-3	.	.	CASQDGSSGNTIYF	TGTGCCAGCCAGGACGGGAGCTCTGGAAACACCATATATTTT
TRBV10-3	TRBJ2-2	.	TRBD2	CASGTSGTNTGELFF	TGTGCCTCTGGGACTAGCGGGACGAACACCGGGGAGCTGTTTTTT
TRBV30	TRBJ1-5	many	.	CAWSVHSNQPQHF	TGTGCCTGGAGTGTCCATAGCAATCAGCCCCAGCATTTT
TRBV3-1	TRBJ1-1	many	.	CASSRDPGVITEAFF	TGTGCCAGCAGCCGAGACCCCGGAGTGATCACTGAAGCTTTCTTT
TRBV29-1	TRBJ2-7	many	.	CSAGKSSYEQYF	TGCAGCGCCGGAAAGAGCTCCTACGAGCAGTACTTC
TRBV20-1	TRBJ2-3	many	TRBD2	CSARGSGRASNTDTQYF	TGCAGTGCTAGAGGTAGCGGGAGGGCCTCCAATACAGATACGCAGTATTTT
TRBV12-3/TRBV12-4	TRBJ2-1	few	TRBD2	CASTPTSGTYNEQFF	TGTGCCAGCACCCCGACTAGCGGGACGTACAATGAGCAGTTCTTC
TRBV2	TRBJ2-1	many	TRBD2	CASSRDGRTINEQFF	TGTGCCAGCAGCCGGGACGGGAGGACCATTAATGAGCAGTTCTTC
TRBV11-2	TRBJ2-5	many	.	CASSPLKSVQLQETQYF	TGTGCCAGCAGCCCCCTGAAGTCGGTACAACTCCAAGAGACCCAGTACTTC
TRBV5-1	TRBJ2-7	few	.	CASAPGDFRPYEQYF	TGCGCCAGCGCCCCTGGGGACTTCCGACCTTACGAGCAGTACTTC
TRBV5-4	TRBJ2-7	.	TRBD2	CASSLGGGTSSYEQYF	TGTGCCAGCAGCTTGGGGGGCGGGACTAGCTCCTACGAGCAGTACTTC
TRBV30	TRBJ2-5	few	TRBD2	CAWGAGGPDNGETQYF	TGTGCCTGGGGAGCGGGAGGGCCAGATAACGGAGAGACCCAGTACTTC
TRBV20-1	TRBJ2-7	few	.	CSARDIRREPYEQYF	TGCAGTGCTAGAGATATAAGGCGGGAACCCTACGAGCAGTACTTC
TRBV3-1	TRBJ1-4	few	.	CASSWSDTLGEKLFF	TGTGCCAGCAGCTGGTCCGACACCCTGGGAGAAAAACTGTTTTTT
TRBV13	TRBJ2-7	few	.	CASSLGGTPNYEQYF	TGTGCCAGCAGCTTAGGAGGGACCCCGAACTACGAGCAGTACTTC
TRBV7-3	TRBJ2-1	.	TRBD2	CASSLMSLAGGRSSYNEQFF	TGTGCCAGCAGCTTAATGAGCCTAGCGGGAGGGCGGAGCTCCTACAATGAGCAGTTCTTC
TRBV6-5	TRBJ2-7	few	.	CASSYMGGVIYEQYF	TGTGCCAGCAGTTATATGGGGGGAGTCATCTACGAGCAGTACTTC
TRBV28	TRBJ2-7	few	TRBD1	CASSLVGTGPTQDEQYF	TGTGCCAGCAGCCTAGTTGGGACAGGGCCCACGCAGGACGAGCAGTACTTC
TRBV6-1	TRBJ1-5	.	TRBD1	CASSGGTGSQPQHF	TGTGCCAGCAGTGGAGGGACAGGAAGCCAGCCCCAGCATTTT
TRBV3-1	TRBJ1-1	many	.	CASSQAVVAVNTEAFF	TGTGCCAGCAGCCAAGCCGTAGTGGCGGTGAACACTGAAGCTTTCTTT
TRBV4-1	TRBJ2-7	few	TRBD2	CASSQAGGSPYEQYF	TGCGCCAGCAGCCAAGCGGGCGGGAGCCCCTACGAGCAGTACTTC
TRBV12-3/TRBV12-4	TRBJ2-3	.	.	CASSSVGGENTQYF	TGTGCCAGCTCCTCAGTAGGGGGGGAGAATACGCAGTATTTT
TRBV6-4	TRBJ2-1	.	TRBD2	CASSSQGLEGNEQFF	TGTGCCAGCAGTAGTCAAGGACTAGAAGGCAATGAGCAGTTCTTC
TRBV29-1	TRBJ2-6	.	.	CSVEWAEHGPGANVLTF	TGCAGCGTTGAATGGGCGGAACACGGACCTGGGGCCAACGTCCTGACTTTC
TRBV2	TRBJ2-7	many	.	CASSQRIILYEQYF	TGTGCCAGCAGCCAACGGATTATACTCTACGAGCAGTACTTC
TRBV7-3	TRBJ2-1	many	.	CASSPQAGYEQFF	TGTGCCAGCAGCCCCCAGGCGGGATACGAGCAGTTCTTC
TRBV19	TRBJ1-2	.	.	CASSIGTANYGYTF	TGTGCCAGTAGTATTGGGACCGCAAACTATGGCTACACCTTC
TRBV7-9	TRBJ1-1	.	.	CASGLANTEAFF	TGTGCCAGCGGTTTGGCGAACACTGAAGCTTTCTTT
TRBV11-2	TRBJ2-3	many	TRBD2	CASSPRLLAGGGDTQYF	TGTGCCAGCAGCCCTAGACTACTAGCGGGAGGTGGAGATACGCAGTATTTT
TRBV4-1	TRBJ1-1	.	.	CASSQFGLREAFF	TGCGCCAGCAGCCAATTCGGACTACGAGAAGCTTTCTTT
TRBV7-2	TRBJ2-7	few	TRBD1	CASSPSGTGLYEQYF	TGTGCCAGCAGTCCCTCGGGGACAGGGCTGTACGAGCAGTACTTC